This TCR beta chain appears in the sequencing data of a study of blood T cells in healthy people across ages. General study findings and limits: Versus aged donors, long-lived donors had higher diversity and more naive CD4+ cells. Naive and antigen-experienced cells were not separated, limiting conclusive comparison.

Primed by a sample-barcoded 5' primer and a J-beta primer mix, a second PCR proceeded for 7 to 11 cycles. In TCRdb, the 5' RACE reads were re-called with MiXCR into one record per CDR3 protein. The sample comprises 1.6 million or so distinct CDR3 sequences, 34% of which are singletons, and roughly 10% rests with the top ten. In the case of this clonotype: Antigen specificity is unknown.

Trimming removed 1 base at V and 6 bases at J, with 15 bases between. CDR3 size: 15 residues. CDR1 is MGHRA, CDR2 YSYEKL, per germline. What was sequenced was blood. V usage is TRBV4-1 and J usage is TRBJ1-2, with TRBD1 as a possible D gene (5 bases). This clonotype originated in a woman in her 30s in good health. The DNA of the CDR3 is TGCGCCAGCAGCCAAGCCTCAGGGAAGGGACATGGCTACACCTTC. This codes for CASSQASGKGHGYTF.